This T cell receptor beta chain emerged from a study of blood T cell repertoires in COVID-19. This clone has only a few counts. Each participant's cohort was designated according to participant-reported clinical history. Only in-frame clones appear in the TCRdb table, and some are missing; sequencing was by immunoSEQ multiplex PCR. The sample records roughly 360,000 clones, 87% being singletons. The CDR3 has 16 residues. The V and J ends lost 1 base and 5 bases respectively, with 15 bases between them. Germline-derived CDR1 and CDR2 are SEHNR and FQNEAQ (reference sequence). The chain joins TRBV7-9 to TRBJ1-3; a weak D match, TRBD1 (5 bases). The clonotype was recovered from a man aged 25 to 45 who had recovered from COVID-19. Sequencing used PBMCs or T cells enriched from blood (not recorded which). The CDR3 DNA reads as TGTGCCAGCAGCTTAGTTTCTCCAGGGTTGCGAAACACCATATATTTT. Translating gives CASSLVSPGLRNTIYF.